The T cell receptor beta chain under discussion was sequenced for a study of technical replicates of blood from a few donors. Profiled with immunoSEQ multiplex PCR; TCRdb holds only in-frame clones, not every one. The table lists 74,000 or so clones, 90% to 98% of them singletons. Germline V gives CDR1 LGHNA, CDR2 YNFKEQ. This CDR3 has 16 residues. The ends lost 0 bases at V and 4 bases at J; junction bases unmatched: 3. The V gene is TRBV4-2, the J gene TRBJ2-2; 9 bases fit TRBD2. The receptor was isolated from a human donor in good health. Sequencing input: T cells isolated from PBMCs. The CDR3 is CASSQDRGRGTGELFF. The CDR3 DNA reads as TGTGCCAGCAGCCAAGATCGCGGGAGGGGCACCGGGGAGCTGTTTTTT.